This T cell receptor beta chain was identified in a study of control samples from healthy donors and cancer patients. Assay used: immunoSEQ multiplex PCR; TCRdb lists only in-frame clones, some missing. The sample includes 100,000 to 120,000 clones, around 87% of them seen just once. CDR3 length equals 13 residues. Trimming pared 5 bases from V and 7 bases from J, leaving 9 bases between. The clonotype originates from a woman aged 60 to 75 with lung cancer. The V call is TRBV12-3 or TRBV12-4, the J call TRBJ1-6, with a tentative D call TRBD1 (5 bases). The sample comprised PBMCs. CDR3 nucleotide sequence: TGTGCCAGCAGTCAGGGAGGGAATTCACCCCTCCACTTT. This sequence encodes CASSQGGNSPLHF.